This T cell receptor (beta chain) was retrieved from a study of control samples from healthy donors and cancer patients. Method: immunoSEQ multiplex PCR; TCRdb's copy keeps in-frame clones and lacks some. The sample lists 150,000 to 200,000 clones; 90% to 95% were seen once. Germline V lookup: CDR1 WNHNN, CDR2 SYGVQD (reference sequence). With 2 bases removed from V and 2 bases from J, the gap between germline ends came to 11 bases. This CDR3 contains 15 residues. The rearrangement links TRBV10-1 to TRBJ2-3; D is tentatively TRBD1 or TRBD2 (5 bases each). Sequences were obtained from blood. The clonotype originates from a woman in her sixties in good health. Written as DNA, the CDR3 is TGCGCCAGCAGTGAGAGTCTGGGGGACACAGATACGCAGTATTTT. It translates to CASSESLGDTDTQYF.